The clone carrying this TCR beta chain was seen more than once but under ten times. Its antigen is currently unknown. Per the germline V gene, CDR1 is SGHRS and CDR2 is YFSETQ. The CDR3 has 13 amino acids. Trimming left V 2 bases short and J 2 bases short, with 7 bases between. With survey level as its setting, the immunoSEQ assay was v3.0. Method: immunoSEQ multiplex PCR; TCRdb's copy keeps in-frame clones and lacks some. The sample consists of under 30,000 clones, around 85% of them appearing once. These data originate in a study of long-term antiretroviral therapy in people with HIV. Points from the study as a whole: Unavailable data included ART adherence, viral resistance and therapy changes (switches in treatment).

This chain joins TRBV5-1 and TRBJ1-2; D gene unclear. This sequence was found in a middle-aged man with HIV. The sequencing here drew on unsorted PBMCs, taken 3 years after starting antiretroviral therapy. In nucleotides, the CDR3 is TGCGCCAGCAGCTTAGGCGGAAACTATGGCTACACCTTC. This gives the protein CASSLGGNYGYTF. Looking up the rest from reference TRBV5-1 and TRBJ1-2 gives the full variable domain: KAGVTQTPRYLIKTRGQQVTLSCSPISGHRSVSWYQQTPGQGLQFLFEYFSETQRNKGNFPGRFSGRQFSNSRSEMNVSTLELGDSALYLCASSLGGNYGYTFGSGTRLTVV.